This record looks at one T cell receptor (beta chain) sequence and its context. The repertoire was sequenced with immunoSEQ multiplex PCR; TCRdb's copy has only in-frame clones and lacks some. The data contain approximately 48,000 clones, 80% to 90% of them singletons. Conventional CD4+ T cells were sorted from blood as CD25-low CD127-high cells. The CDR3 runs 16 residues. V was clipped by 3 bases and J by 10 bases; unmatched bases: 9. Germline CDR1 KGHSH, CDR2 LQKENI. The data are from a study of regulatory and conventional T cells in RAG deficiency. The sample was also linked to a second study, of regulatory T cells. According to that study: The PCR used 52 TRBV and 13 TRBJ primers.

V is TRBV18 and J is TRBJ1-6; 10 bases fit TRBD1. The sequence came from a human donor in good health. The sequenced sample was CD4+ effector T cells sorted from blood. CDR3 amino acids: CASSPARDRGGSPLHF. CDR3 nucleotides: TGTGCCAGCTCACCTGCCCGGGACAGGGGAGGGTCACCCCTCCACTTT.